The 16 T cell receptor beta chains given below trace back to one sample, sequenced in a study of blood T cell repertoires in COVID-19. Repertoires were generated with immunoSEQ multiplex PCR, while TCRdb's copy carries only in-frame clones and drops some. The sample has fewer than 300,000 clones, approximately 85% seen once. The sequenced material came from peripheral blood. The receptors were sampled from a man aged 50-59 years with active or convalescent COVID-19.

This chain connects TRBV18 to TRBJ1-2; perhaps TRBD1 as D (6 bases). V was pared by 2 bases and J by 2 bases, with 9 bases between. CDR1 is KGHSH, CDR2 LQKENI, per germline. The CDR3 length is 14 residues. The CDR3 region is CASSPWDTNYGYTF. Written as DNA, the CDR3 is TGTGCCAGCTCACCATGGGACACCAACTATGGCTACACCTTC.

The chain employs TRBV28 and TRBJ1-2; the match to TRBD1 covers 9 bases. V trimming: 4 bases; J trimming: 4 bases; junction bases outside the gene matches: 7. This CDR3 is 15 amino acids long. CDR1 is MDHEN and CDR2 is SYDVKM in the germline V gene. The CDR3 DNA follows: TGTGCCAGCAGTTCCTTCGACAGGGGGAGCTATGGCTACACCTTC. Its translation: CASSSFDRGSYGYTF.

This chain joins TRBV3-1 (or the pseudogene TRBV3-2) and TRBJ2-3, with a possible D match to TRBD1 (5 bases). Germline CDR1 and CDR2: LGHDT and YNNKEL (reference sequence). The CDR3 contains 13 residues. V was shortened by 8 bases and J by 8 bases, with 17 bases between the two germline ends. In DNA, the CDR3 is TGTGCCAGCGCCGGGCAGGGCTCCGGTACGCAGTATTTT. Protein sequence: CASAGQGSGTQYF.

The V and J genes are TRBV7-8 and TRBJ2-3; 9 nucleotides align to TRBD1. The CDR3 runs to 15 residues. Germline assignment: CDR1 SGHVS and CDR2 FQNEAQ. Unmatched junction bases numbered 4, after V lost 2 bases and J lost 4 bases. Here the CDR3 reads CASSLYRGRPDTQYF. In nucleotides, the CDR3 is TGTGCCAGCAGCTTATACAGGGGGCGGCCAGATACGCAGTATTTT.

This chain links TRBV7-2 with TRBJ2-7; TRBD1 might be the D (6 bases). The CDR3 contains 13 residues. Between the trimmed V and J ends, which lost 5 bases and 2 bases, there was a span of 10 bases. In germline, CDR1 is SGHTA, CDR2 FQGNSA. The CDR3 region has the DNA TGTGCCAGCAGCATAACAGGGACCTACGAGCAGTACTTC. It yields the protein CASSITGTYEQYF.

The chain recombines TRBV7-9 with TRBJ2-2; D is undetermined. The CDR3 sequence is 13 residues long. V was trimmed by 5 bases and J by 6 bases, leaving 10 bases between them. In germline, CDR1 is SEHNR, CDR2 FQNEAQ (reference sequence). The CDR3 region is CASSREVAGELFF. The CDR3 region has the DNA TGTGCCAGCAGCCGCGAGGTGGCCGGGGAGCTGTTTTTT.

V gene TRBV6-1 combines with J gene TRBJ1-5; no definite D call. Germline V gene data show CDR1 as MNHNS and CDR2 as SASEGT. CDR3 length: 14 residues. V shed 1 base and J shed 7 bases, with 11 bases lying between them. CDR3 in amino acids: CASSEVGGGQPQHF. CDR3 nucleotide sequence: TGTGCCAGCAGTGAAGTAGGAGGCGGACAGCCCCAGCATTTT.

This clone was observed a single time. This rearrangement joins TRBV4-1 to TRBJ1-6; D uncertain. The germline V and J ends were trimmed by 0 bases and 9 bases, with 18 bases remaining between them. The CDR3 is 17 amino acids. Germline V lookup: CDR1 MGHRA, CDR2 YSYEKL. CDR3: CASSQERQYLAGSPLHF. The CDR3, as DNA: TGCGCCAGCAGCCAAGAGAGACAATACTTAGCGGGTTCACCCCTCCACTTT.

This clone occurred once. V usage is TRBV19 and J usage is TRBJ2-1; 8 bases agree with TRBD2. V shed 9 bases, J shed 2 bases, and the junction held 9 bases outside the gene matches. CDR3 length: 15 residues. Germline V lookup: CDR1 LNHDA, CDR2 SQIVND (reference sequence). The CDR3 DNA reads TGTGCCAGCAAGTTAGCGGGGAACGCCTACAATGAGCAGTTCTTC. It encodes CASKLAGNAYNEQFF.

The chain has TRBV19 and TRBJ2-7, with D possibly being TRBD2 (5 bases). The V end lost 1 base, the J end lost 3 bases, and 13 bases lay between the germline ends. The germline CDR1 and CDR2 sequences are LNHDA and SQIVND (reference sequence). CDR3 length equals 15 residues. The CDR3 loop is CASSIGTDRFYEQYF. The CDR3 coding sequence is TGTGCCAGTAGTATAGGGACTGACCGATTCTACGAGCAGTACTTC. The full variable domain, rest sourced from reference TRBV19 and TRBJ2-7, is DGGITQSPKYLFRKEGQNVTLSCEQNLNHDAMYWYRQDPGQGLRLIYYSQIVNDFQKGDIAEGYSVSREKKESFPLTVTSAQKNPTAFYLCASSIGTDRFYEQYFGPGTRLTVT.

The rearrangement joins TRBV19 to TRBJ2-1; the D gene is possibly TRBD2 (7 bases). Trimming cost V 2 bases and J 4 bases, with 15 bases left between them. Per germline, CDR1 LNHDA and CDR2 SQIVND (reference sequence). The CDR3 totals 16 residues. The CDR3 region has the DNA TGTGCCAGTAGTATAAAGGGGGGCGGGAGTTACAATGAGCAGTTCTTC. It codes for CASSIKGGGSYNEQFF.

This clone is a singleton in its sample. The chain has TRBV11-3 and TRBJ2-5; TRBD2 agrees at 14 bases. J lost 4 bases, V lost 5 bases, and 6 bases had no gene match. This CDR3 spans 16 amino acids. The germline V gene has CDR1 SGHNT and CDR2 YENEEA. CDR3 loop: CASSRGLAGVSETQYF. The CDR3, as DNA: TGTGCCAGCAGCCGGGGACTAGCGGGAGTATCAGAGACCCAGTACTTC.

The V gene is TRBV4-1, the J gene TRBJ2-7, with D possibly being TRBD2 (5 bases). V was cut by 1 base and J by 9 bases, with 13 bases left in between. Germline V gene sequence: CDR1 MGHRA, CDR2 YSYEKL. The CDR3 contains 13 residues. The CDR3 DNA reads TGCGCCAGCAGCCAAGGCATCCGGGAAGGGCAGTACTTC. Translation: CASSQGIREGQYF.

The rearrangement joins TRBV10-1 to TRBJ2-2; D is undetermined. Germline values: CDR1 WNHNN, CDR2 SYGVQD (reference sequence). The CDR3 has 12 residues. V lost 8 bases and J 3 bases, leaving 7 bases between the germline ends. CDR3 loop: CASEAYTGELFF. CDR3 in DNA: TGCGCCAGCGAGGCCTACACCGGGGAGCTGTTTTTT.

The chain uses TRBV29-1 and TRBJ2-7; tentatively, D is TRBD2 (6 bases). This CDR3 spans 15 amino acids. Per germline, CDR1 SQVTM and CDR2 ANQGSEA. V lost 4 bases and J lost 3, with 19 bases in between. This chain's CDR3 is CSVVLAAGSSYEQYF. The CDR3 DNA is TGCAGCGTTGTTTTGGCGGCGGGAAGTAGCTACGAGCAGTACTTC.

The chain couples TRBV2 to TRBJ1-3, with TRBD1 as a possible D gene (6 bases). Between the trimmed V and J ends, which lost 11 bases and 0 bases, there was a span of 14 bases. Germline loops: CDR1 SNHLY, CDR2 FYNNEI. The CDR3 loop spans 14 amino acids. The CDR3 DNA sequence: TGTGCCGCCCTAGGGGGTAGCTCTGGAAACACCATATATTTT. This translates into CAALGGSSGNTIYF.